This T cell receptor (beta chain) was identified in a study of cytomegalovirus exposure and HLA in healthy donors. Study results and caveats: Judged likely to be a sequencing artifact was a cluster of highly shared sequence variants. Presence/absence comparisons presumed near-even sequencing depth among donors. The study listed 150 to 200 cytomegalovirus-associated TCR beta chains. A later analysis appeared to link common viral pathogens to several of the most significant clusters.

Germline V gene lookup returns CDR1 SGHDT and CDR2 YYEEEE. The CDR3 has 13 amino acids. Trimming pared 2 bases from V and 9 bases from J, leaving 12 bases between. As for this clone: Its antigen is still unknown.

It was with 60 Vbeta and 13 Jbeta primers that the PCR ran. Assay used: immunoSEQ multiplex PCR; TCRdb lists only in-frame clones, some missing. The table shows 85,000 to 90,000 clones, with approximately 72% occurring only once. Sequenced material: PBMCs. The chain carries TRBV5-6 and TRBJ2-1; possibly TRBD2 for D (6 bases). The clonotype was recovered from a young man in good health and CMV-seropositive. The CDR3 is CASSFRGSIEQFF. The CDR3 coding sequence is TGTGCCAGCAGCTTTCGGGGGAGTATTGAGCAGTTCTTC.